This TCR beta chain was obtained from a study (dated by TCRdb to between 2014 and 2017). Concerning the study at large: Whether tumor-infiltrating Tregs in breast cancer are recruited from blood Tregs or converted in situ from other CD4+ T cell subsets was tested. The full study reports these points: Validation in the larger cohort was restricted to a single TCR beta V-J rearrangement rather than whole repertoires. The greatest overlap of tumor-infiltrating Treg TCR alpha and beta sequences was with tumor naive CD4+ T cells, followed next by blood naive CD4+ T cells. The TCR gene usage of tumor memory CD4+ T cells clustered together with blood and lymph node memory CD4+ cells and with lymph node naive CD4+ cells.

Full-length TCR variable regions were amplified by 5' RACE PCR with constant-region reverse primers, and semi-nested PCR with Nested Universal Primer A was subsequently performed. The ReliaPrep RNA Cell Miniprep System was used to extract total RNA, which was then reverse transcribed into 5'RACE-ready cDNA with the SMARTer RACE 5'/3' Kit. Full-length TCR alpha and beta libraries were barcoded with multiplex adaptors and sequenced on an Illumina MiSeq. For the original study's pipeline: For each of nine subset-tissue groups, sequencing data from the five patients were combined, and the groups were compared by unsupervised clustering of TCR gene usage. Repertoire similarity was calculated with the Morisita-Horn index, weighting shared sequences by their contribution to each repertoire. TCRdb reran the public reads through fastp at Q25 and MiXCR, keeping productive beta chains. Each CDR3 protein gets just one entry, which takes the most common genes and DNA from the rows behind it. The V and J calls were not made by the authors but by TCRdb's processing. The sample table records 55,000 to 75,000 distinct CDR3 sequences; around 30% of these occur just once. The ten top clones hold roughly 2.1% of the sample.

This clonotype was recorded a few times. Its recognized antigen is unknown. Base quality data are lacking; no much larger clone is found one base away. V gives up 7 bases and J gives up 6 bases, and the segment between their germline ends measures 15 bases. The germline V gene encodes CDR1 LGHDT and CDR2 YNNKEL (reference sequence). There are 13 amino acids in the CDR3, from cysteine to phenylalanine inclusive. Of the read, only the CDR3 DNA is kept; its 39 bases are in frame from base 1. To purify naive CD4+ T cells, the Miltenyi Naive CD4+ T Cell Isolation kit was used, and CD25 microbeads served to deplete Tregs. Tregs, naive and memory CD4+ T cells from tumor, blood and ipsilateral draining lymph nodes of a few breast cancer patients underwent full-length TCR alpha and beta sequencing. Tumor tissue and lymph nodes from ipsilateral axillary dissection were perfused with PBS, minced and digested with collagenase I and hyaluronidase. FACS confirmed that the sorted cell populations were more than 90% pure.

The source material was tumor-infiltrating naive CD4+ T cells sorted from the breast tumor. In light of the paper, this sample's cell subset or site label describes: naive CD4+ T cells, CD4+CD45RA+CD25-. Recombination connected TRBV3-1 to TRBJ1-2; the D gene remains uncertain. The receptor was derived from a female donor with breast cancer. The nucleotides are TGTGCCAGCACCCCCCCGGGGAGTAATGGCTACACCTTC. This translates into CASTPPGSNGYTF.